This T cell receptor beta chain was found in a study of cytomegalovirus exposure and HLA in healthy donors. Study findings and constraints: Reportedly, HLA-A and HLA-B alleles of most subjects were accurately predicted from TCR beta.

The PCR used 60 Vbeta and 13 Jbeta primers. Assay: immunoSEQ multiplex PCR; the TCRdb copy retains only in-frame clones and omits some. Its listing shows roughly 100,000 clones. Remarks on this clone: Its antigen is as yet unknown.

Sequencing was done on a sample of PBMCs. The clonotype originates from a man between 35 and 55 years old in good health and CMV-seronegative.

The CDR3: CASSFSSTSGRDEQFF. The CDR3 bases are TGCGCCAGCAGCTTCAGTTCTACTAGCGGGAGAGATGAGCAGTTCTTC. This sequence joins TRBV5-1 and TRBJ2-1; 11 bases are shared with TRBD2. With 2 bases clipped from V and 8 bases from J, the junction kept 9 bases outside the gene matches. Germline assignment: CDR1 SGHRS and CDR2 YFSETQ. The CDR3 contains 16 residues. Looking up the rest from reference TRBV5-1 and TRBJ2-1 gives the full variable domain: KAGVTQTPRYLIKTRGQQVTLSCSPISGHRSVSWYQQTPGQGLQFLFEYFSETQRNKGNFPGRFSGRQFSNSRSEMNVSTLELGDSALYLCASSFSSTSGRDEQFFGPGTRLTVL.